The 29 T cell receptor beta chains presented below share a single source sample, sequenced in a study of T cells in localized non-small cell lung cancer (dated by TCRdb to about 2020). Library method: the immunoSEQ multiplex PCR assay. The source is immuneACCESS, and TCRdb retained only in-frame sequences with V and J called. Part of the clones is not carried over; for the studies checked, unresolved V genes explain less than half of this, and the remainder is unexplained. Across this sample there are about 19,000 clones, with 83% seen only once. The ten largest clones take up roughly 4% of the sample. The sequences come from peripheral blood, collected before any cancer treatment. These TCRs come from a man aged 40-75 years with stage I lung adenocarcinoma.

This chain uses TRBV18 with TRBJ2-1; 11 positions match TRBD2. The CDR3 sequence is 16 residues long. Germline CDR1 and CDR2: KGHSH and LQKENI. The J segment lost 2 bases and the V segment lost 2 bases, leaving 2 bases of the junction unmatched. For the CDR3, the DNA is TGTGCCAGCTCACCAACGACTAGCGGGGCCTACAATGAGCAGTTCTTC. Translated, it gives CASSPTTSGAYNEQFF.

J is TRBJ2-1 and V is TRBV4-2, with 13 bases fitting TRBD2. V was pared by 5 bases and J by 2 bases, with 9 bases of the junction left unmatched. This CDR3 contains 18 residues. Germline-derived CDR1 and CDR2 are LGHNA and YNFKEQ. CDR3 sequence (DNA): TGTGCCAGCAGCGAACTAGCGGGGGGGGCCATCGCCTACAATGAGCAGTTCTTC. The encoded protein is CASSELAGGAIAYNEQFF.

This chain uses TRBV10-1 with TRBJ2-5; 12 bases map to TRBD2. V dropped 5 bases and J dropped 6; count of bases not matched to a gene: 4. The germline V gene has CDR1 WNHNN and CDR2 SYGVQD (reference sequence). The CDR3 extends over 14 amino acids. The CDR3 sequence: CASSPSGGAQTQYF. Written as DNA, the CDR3 is TGCGCCAGCAGTCCTAGCGGGGGGGCCCAGACCCAGTACTTC.

This chain connects TRBV28 to TRBJ1-5; 9 bases agree with TRBD1. The germline V gene has CDR1 MDHEN and CDR2 SYDVKM. This CDR3 is 16 amino acids long. J was trimmed by 2 bases and V by 4 bases; bases with no gene match: 6. The CDR3: CASSSLTGGGNQPQHF. The DNA of the CDR3 is TGTGCCAGCAGTTCCTTGACAGGGGGGGGCAATCAGCCCCAGCATTTT.

This clone was seen a few times. J is TRBJ2-3 and V is TRBV5-6; D call uncertain. This CDR3 has 17 residues. Germline loops: CDR1 SGHDT, CDR2 YYEEEE. Between the trimmed V and J ends, which lost 1 base and 1 base, there was a span of 16 bases. CDR3 in amino acids: CASSLNRARGGTDTQYF. The CDR3 coding sequence is TGTGCCAGCAGCTTGAATCGGGCTCGCGGAGGCACAGATACGCAGTATTTT. Full variable domain (outside the CDR3, taken from reference TRBV5-6 and TRBJ2-3): DAGVTQSPTHLIKTRGQQVTLRCSPKSGHDTVSWYQQALGQGPQFIFQYYEEEERQRGNFPDRFSGHQFPNYSSELNVNALLLGDSALYLCASSLNRARGGTDTQYFGPGTRLTVL.

This clone showed up just a few times. The genes are TRBV27 and TRBJ1-3, with D perhaps matching TRBD1 (5 bases). Germline V lookup: CDR1 MNHEY, CDR2 SMNVEV (reference sequence). The germline V and J ends were trimmed by 2 bases and 4 bases, with 9 bases remaining between them. This CDR3 has 14 residues. CDR3 loop: CASSLQGAGNTIYF. Written as DNA, the CDR3 is TGTGCCAGCAGTTTACAGGGAGCCGGAAACACCATATATTTT.

This chain joins TRBV23-1 and TRBJ2-2; D remains ambiguous. TRBV23-1 is filed as an ORF, its function uncertain. V lost 2 bases and J 0 bases, leaving 10 bases between the germline ends. This CDR3 region has 16 residues. CDR3: CASSQPRQPNTGELFF. CDR3 nucleotide sequence: TGCGCCAGCAGTCAACCCCGCCAGCCGAACACCGGGGAGCTGTTTTTT.

This clone was recorded only once. The J gene is TRBJ2-5, the V gene TRBV6-6; 8 bases align to TRBD1. This CDR3 has 13 amino acids. Germline lookup yields CDR1 MNHNY and CDR2 SVGAGI (reference sequence). V gave up 5 bases and J gave up 5 bases; unmatched junction bases: 4. CDR3 amino acids: CASSQGAGETQYF. The CDR3 DNA reads as TGTGCCAGCAGTCAGGGGGCCGGGGAGACCCAGTACTTC.

On this clone itself: The junction and the germline gene differ at one end; a read error may be behind it. V usage is TRBV7-6 and J usage is TRBJ2-7, with D possibly being TRBD1 or TRBD2 (5 bases each). Germline V lookup: CDR1 SGHVS, CDR2 FNYEAQ. The CDR3 consists of 14 residues. DNA of the CDR3: TGTGCCAGCGGCTTAGGGGACGTAGCCTACGAGCAGTACTTC. Its translation: CASGLGDVAYEQYF.

V is TRBV14 and J is TRBJ1-1; D perhaps matches TRBD1 (6 bases). The CDR3 is 13 residues long. V was clipped by 4 bases and J by 5 bases, with 11 bases between them. Germline assignment: CDR1 SGHDN and CDR2 FVKESK. Here the CDR3 reads CASSLLQGTEAFF. The CDR3 region has the DNA TGTGCCAGCAGCCTCTTACAGGGTACTGAAGCTTTCTTT. Full variable domain (rest looked up from reference TRBV14 and TRBJ1-1): EAGVTQFPSHSVIEKGQTVTLRCDPISGHDNLYWYRRVMGKEIKFLLHFVKESKQDESGMPNNRFLAERTGGTYSTLKVQPAELEDSGVYFCASSLLQGTEAFFGQGTRLTVV.

The chain recombines TRBV28 with TRBJ2-7; 9 bases line up with TRBD1. Germline V gives CDR1 MDHEN, CDR2 SYDVKM. This CDR3 is 14 amino acids long. V dropped 6 bases and J dropped 4; count of bases not matched to a gene: 7. Written as DNA, the CDR3 is TGTGCCAGCAGCGGGGGGACAGGGTTATACGAGCAGTACTTC. Encoded protein: CASSGGTGLYEQYF.

The chain carries TRBV25-1 and TRBJ1-1; perhaps TRBD1 as D (6 bases). This CDR3 is 13 amino acids long. Germline CDR1 and CDR2: MGHDK and SYGVNS. The V gene lost 7 bases and the J gene lost 6 bases, with 15 bases spanning the gap. In DNA form, the CDR3 reads TGTGCCAGCACTGCAGGGGTGGGTTCTGAAGCTTTCTTT. It codes for CASTAGVGSEAFF.

Here the CDR3 DNA reads TGTGCCAGCAGTCCCGGCGGGGTCTACGAGCAGTACTTC. Its translation is CASSPGGVYEQYF. The chain carries TRBV25-1 and TRBJ2-7; possible D gene TRBD2, 6 bases. The germline V gene encodes CDR1 MGHDK and CDR2 SYGVNS. The CDR3 extends over 13 amino acids. V lost 5 bases and J lost 3, with 11 bases in between.

The genes are TRBV29-1 and TRBJ2-3; 9 bases match TRBD1. Germline V CDR1 and CDR2: SQVTM, ANQGSEA. The CDR3 covers 16 residues. V shed 4 bases, J shed 2 bases, and the junction held 10 bases outside the gene matches. The CDR3 nucleotides read TGCAGCGTTGGGGGCGAGGGACAGGGATTCACAGATACGCAGTATTTT. It encodes CSVGGEGQGFTDTQYF.

The table lists this clone with a few counts. V and J are TRBV4-1 and TRBJ1-5, with 7 bases aligning to TRBD1. Unmatched junction bases numbered 11, after V lost 5 bases and J lost 7 bases. This CDR3 is built from 15 residues. The germline V gene encodes CDR1 MGHRA and CDR2 YSYEKL. Written as DNA, the CDR3 is TGCGCCAGCAGCGGAAGACAGGGAGGCTACCAGCCCCAGCATTTT. It yields the protein CASSGRQGGYQPQHF.

This clone showed up just a few times. CDR3 in amino acids: CASRRTTNEKLFF. Here the CDR3 DNA reads TGTGCCAGCAGACGGACAACTAATGAAAAACTGTTTTTT. The V and J genes are TRBV2 and TRBJ1-4; D unresolved. The V gene's germline CDR1 is SNHLY and CDR2 FYNNEI. The CDR3 consists of 13 residues. V lost 6 bases to trimming and J lost 0 bases, with 5 bases between them.

The chain links TRBV7-9 to TRBJ2-2; the D is unclear. V lost 3 bases and J lost 3, with 8 bases in between. Germline-derived CDR1 and CDR2 are SEHNR and FQNEAQ (reference sequence). The CDR3 is 14 amino acids. In DNA, the CDR3 is TGTGCCAGCAGCTTTAGTGTTTACACCGGGGAGCTGTTTTTT. Translation gives CASSFSVYTGELFF. The full variable domain, its missing parts supplied by reference TRBV7-9 and TRBJ2-2, is DTGVSQNPRHKITKRGQNVTFRCDPISEHNRLYWYRQTLGQGPEFLTYFQNEAQLEKSRLLSDRFSAERPKGSFSTLEIQRTEQGDSAMYLCASSFSVYTGELFFGEGSRLTVL.

The count of this clone is one. Other DNA sequences in the sample encode the same CDR3. The chain carries TRBV19 and TRBJ1-1, with a possible D match to TRBD1 (5 bases). The V end lost 4 bases, the J end lost 1 base, and 13 bases lay between the germline ends. The CDR3 contains 15 residues. Per the germline V gene, CDR1 is LNHDA and CDR2 is SQIVND (reference sequence). The CDR3, as DNA: TGTGCCAGTAGTAGGCCGGGACGGACGAACACTGAAGCTTTCTTT. Amino acid sequence: CASSRPGRTNTEAFF.

The V call is TRBV6-1, the J call TRBJ1-5, with TRBD1 identical over 10 bases. The junction had 3 bases not matched to a gene; V was cut back by 11 bases and J by 2 bases. The CDR3 runs 13 residues. Per germline, CDR1 MNHNS and CDR2 SASEGT. The CDR3 nucleotides are TGTGCCGGACAGGGGGACGGCAATCAGCCCCAGCATTTT. This encodes CAGQGDGNQPQHF.

The J gene is TRBJ1-3, the V gene TRBV9; 8 nucleotides match TRBD1. Germline values: CDR1 SGDLS, CDR2 YYNGEE. V was pared by 3 bases and J by 4 bases, with 9 bases of the junction left unmatched. The CDR3 consists of 16 residues. The CDR3 reads CASSASWTGSGNTIYF. Here the CDR3 DNA reads TGTGCCAGCAGCGCGAGTTGGACAGGGTCAGGAAACACCATATATTTT.

The CDR3 reads CASSPRLFRDPNTGVNTEAFF. The CDR3 region has the DNA TGTGCCAGCAGTCCTCGACTGTTCCGAGACCCCAATACCGGTGTGAACACTGAAGCTTTCTTT. The chain combines TRBV28 with TRBJ1-1; D is unclear. Germline values: CDR1 MDHEN, CDR2 SYDVKM. This CDR3 comprises 21 residues. V was cut by 5 bases and J by 0 bases, with 31 bases left in between.

The chain recombines TRBV6-1 with TRBJ2-3; 7 positions agree with TRBD1. CDR1 is MNHNS and CDR2 is SASEGT in the germline V gene. This CDR3 region has 16 residues. V dropped 0 bases and J dropped 5; count of bases not matched to a gene: 8. The CDR3 here is CASSEAARGLGDTQYF. DNA for the CDR3: TGTGCCAGCAGTGAAGCAGCCAGGGGGTTGGGAGATACGCAGTATTTT.

The gene calls are TRBV30 and TRBJ1-2, with 9 bases matching TRBD1. With V trimmed by 2 bases and J by 2 bases, 6 bases remained unmatched. The CDR3 is 15 amino acids. CDR1 and CDR2 from the germline V gene are GTSNPN and SVGIG (reference sequence). The CDR3: CAWSISGTGNYGYTF. DNA for the CDR3: TGTGCCTGGAGTATCTCCGGGACAGGGAACTATGGCTACACCTTC.

Here the CDR3 reads CATSRETFLAGIGIAKNIQYF. The CDR3 region has the DNA TGTGCCACCAGCAGAGAAACATTCCTAGCGGGAATTGGGATAGCCAAAAACATTCAGTACTTC. V usage is TRBV15 and J usage is TRBJ2-4, with 9 nucleotides matching TRBD2. The CDR3 loop spans 21 amino acids. Germline trimming cut 0 bases from V and 0 bases from J; bases unmatched to any gene: 15. Germline CDR1 is LNHNV and CDR2 is YYDKDF (reference sequence). Full variable domain (missing parts from reference TRBV15 and TRBJ2-4): DAMVIQNPRYQVTQFGKPVTLSCSQTLNHNVMYWYQQKSSQAPKLLFHYYDKDFNNEADTPDNFQSRRPNTSFCFLDIRSPGLGDTAMYLCATSRETFLAGIGIAKNIQYFGAGTRLSVL.

The rearrangement joins TRBV11-2 to TRBJ2-3; 7 bases are shared with TRBD2. After removal of 0 bases from V and 3 bases from J, the junction contained 12 bases not matched to a gene. The CDR3 is 18 residues long. Looked up from germline, CDR1 is SGHAT and CDR2 is FQNNGV. The CDR3 DNA follows: TGTGCCAGCAGCTTAGATAAGCGGGGACCCGTAGGTACAGATACGCAGTATTTT. Encoded protein: CASSLDKRGPVGTDTQYF.

The DNA for the CDR3 is TGTGCCAGCTCACCACCCTCCGACAGCAGAAGGAGTGGCTACACCTTC. It is translated as CASSPPSDSRRSGYTF. The genes are TRBV18 and TRBJ1-2; D perhaps matches TRBD1 (5 bases). CDR3 length: 16 amino acids. The V and J ends lost 0 bases and 7 bases respectively, with 18 bases between them. The germline V gene has CDR1 KGHSH and CDR2 LQKENI.

The CDR3 DNA reads TGTGCCTGGAGCCCCTTCGTGAGCGGGGGGACCCAGTACGAGCAGTACTTC. Amino acid sequence: CAWSPFVSGGTQYEQYF. The V call is TRBV30, the J call TRBJ2-7, with 9 bases aligning to TRBD2. Germline loops: CDR1 GTSNPN, CDR2 SVGIG (reference sequence). After removal of 3 bases from V and 4 bases from J, the junction contained 16 bases not matched to a gene. The CDR3 has 17 residues. Looking up the rest from reference TRBV30 and TRBJ2-7 gives the full variable domain: SQTIHQWPATLVQPVGSPLSLECTVEGTSNPNLYWYRQAAGRGLQLLFYSVGIGQISSEVPQNLSASRPQDRQFILSSKKLLLSDSGFYLCAWSPFVSGGTQYEQYFGPGTRLTVT.

This clone was recorded only once. V usage is TRBV7-6 and J usage is TRBJ2-2; 8 bases are a match to TRBD1. The CDR3 totals 14 residues. In germline, CDR1 is SGHVS, CDR2 FNYEAQ. The J segment lost 7 bases and the V segment lost 6 bases, leaving 7 bases of the junction unmatched. CDR3: CASRWTGLDGELFF. In nucleotides, the CDR3 is TGTGCCAGCAGGTGGACAGGGTTGGACGGGGAGCTGTTTTTT.

V is TRBV5-1 and J is TRBJ1-4; 7 nucleotides line up with TRBD1. Germline V CDR1 and CDR2: SGHRS, YFSETQ. This CDR3 region has 14 residues. V lost 4 bases and J lost 6; bases outside the gene matches: 6. The CDR3 coding sequence is TGCGCCAGCAGCCATGGGACAGACGATGAAAAACTGTTTTTT. Translated: CASSHGTDDEKLFF.